These 9 T cell receptor beta chains were all obtained from the same sample, sequenced in a study of cytomegalovirus exposure and HLA in healthy donors. PCR amplification relied on 60 Vbeta primers (plus 13 Jbeta primers). Repertoires were generated with immunoSEQ multiplex PCR, while TCRdb's copy carries only in-frame clones and drops some. The sample has around 130,000 clones; about 8.5% are singletons. Sequencing was performed on PBMCs. These receptors all stem from a man aged 35-49 years in good health and CMV-seronegative.

This clone was detected only a few times. The chain joins TRBV5-1 to TRBJ2-2; 9 nucleotides match TRBD1. This CDR3 has 15 residues. CDR1 is SGHRS, CDR2 YFSETQ, per germline. V gave up 3 bases and J gave up 4 bases; unmatched junction bases: 4. The CDR3: CASSWDRVGTGELFF. The CDR3, as DNA: TGCGCCAGCAGCTGGGACAGGGTAGGCACCGGGGAGCTGTTTTTT.

This clone was seen more than once but under ten times. This chain uses TRBV4-3 with TRBJ2-2; 8 positions agree with TRBD2. Germline V lookup: CDR1 LGHNA, CDR2 YSLEER. The ends lost 5 bases at V and 1 base at J; junction bases unmatched: 0. This CDR3 spans 14 amino acids. CDR3 coding DNA: TGCGCCAGCAGCAGCGGGGGGAACACCGGGGAGCTGTTTTTT. As protein: CASSSGGNTGELFF.

The chain has TRBV5-1 and TRBJ2-5; the D gene is possibly TRBD2 (5 bases). V lost 0 bases to trimming and J lost 9 bases, with 18 bases between them. There are 15 residues in the CDR3. Germline V gives CDR1 SGHRS, CDR2 YFSETQ. The CDR3 loop is CASSLGQGGSEAQYF. The CDR3 region has the DNA TGCGCCAGCAGCTTGGGCCAAGGAGGAAGTGAGGCCCAGTACTTC.

This clone showed up just a few times. The genes are TRBV6-6 and TRBJ1-2; 9 nucleotides agree with TRBD1. CDR3 length: 16 amino acids. V was pared by 0 bases and J by 2 bases, with 4 bases of the junction left unmatched. The germline CDR1 and CDR2 sequences are MNHNY and SVGAGI (reference sequence). The CDR3 region has the DNA TGTGCCAGCAGTTACTCTCGGACAGGGGAGAACTATGGCTACACCTTC. Its translation: CASSYSRTGENYGYTF.

This chain joins TRBV28 and TRBJ1-6; D might be TRBD1 (5 bases). The V gene lost 8 bases and the J gene lost 6 bases, with 17 bases spanning the gap. The CDR3 has 15 amino acids. Germline CDR1 and CDR2: MDHEN and SYDVKM. CDR3 nucleotide sequence: TGTGCCAGCTCATACCTGGGGGGGGGTAATTCACCCCTCCACTTT. This codes for CASSYLGGGNSPLHF. Full variable domain (outside the CDR3, taken from reference TRBV28 and TRBJ1-6): DVKVTQSSRYLVKRTGEKVFLECVQDMDHENMFWYRQDPGLGLRLIYFSYDVKMKEKGDIPEGYSVSREKKERFSLILESASTNQTSMYLCASSYLGGGNSPLHFGNGTRLTVT.

This sequence joins TRBV11-3 and TRBJ2-1, with 9 bases fitting TRBD2. This CDR3 region has 13 residues. Germline V gene sequence: CDR1 SGHNT, CDR2 YENEEA. V shed 8 bases and J 7 bases; nucleotides not matched to a gene: 6. CDR3: CASGAGGPNEQFF. DNA for the CDR3: TGTGCCAGCGGGGCGGGGGGGCCAAATGAGCAGTTCTTC.

This clone has just a few counts. The genes are TRBV5-1 and TRBJ2-7; no definite D call. This CDR3 contains 12 residues. Germline loops: CDR1 SGHRS, CDR2 YFSETQ. V was pared by 5 bases and J by 0 bases, with 6 bases between. The CDR3 DNA reads as TGCGCCAGCAGTCTATTCTCCTACGAGCAGTACTTC. Translated, it gives CASSLFSYEQYF.

The sample holds a few counts of this clone. The rearrangement joins TRBV5-1 to TRBJ2-5; the match to TRBD1 covers 8 bases. Looked up from germline, CDR1 is SGHRS and CDR2 is YFSETQ. J gave up 4 bases and V 1 base, and 3 bases lay outside the gene matches. The CDR3 covers 14 residues. In DNA form, the CDR3 reads TGCGCCAGCAGCTTGACAGGGGGTTCAGAGACCCAGTACTTC. This encodes CASSLTGGSETQYF.

This clone has a handful of counts. The DNA is omitted, as the CDR3 cannot be located on it reliably, and the CDR3 follows TCRdb's listing. This chain uses TRBV4-2 with TRBJ2-2; TRBD2 is the table's D call and was not checked against the DNA. CDR1 is LGHNA and CDR2 is YNFKEQ in the germline V gene. The CDR3 comprises 15 residues, both ends counted. The CDR3 loop is CASSTSGLGTGELFF.